The rows below give T cell receptor beta chains drawn from one sample of a study of blood T cells in healthy people across ages. TCRdb reprocessed the 5' RACE reads via MiXCR and lists one record per CDR3 protein. The data hold about 670,000 distinct CDR3 sequences, with 40% to 50% observed a single time. Sequencing used blood. These receptors all stem from a man of 80 years or more in good health. The CDR3 runs from the conserved cysteine through the conserved F or W. A row's size may be missing; if present it is once, few, many or a size class.

clone size	V gene	CDR3 protein
NA	TRBV6-6	CASRSRDRDNYGYTF
NA	TRBV20-1	CSAGGGLTNEKLFF
NA	TRBV7-6	CASSFDVQVDYGYTF
NA	TRBV28	CASREASDTQYF
NA	TRBV7-9	CASSLGAATNEKLFF
NA	TRBV12-3/TRBV12-4	CASSFTGTSGRRDEQFF
NA	TRBV29-1	CSVSGQKTSTDTQYF
few	TRBV20-1	CSAQDSGANVLTF
few	TRBV30	CAWRTSYNEQFF
NA	TRBV6-6	CASRPGGNHNYGYTF
NA	TRBV28	CASYPVFRASYEQYF
NA	TRBV20-1	CSALGGGDEKLFF
few	TRBV7-9	CASSLAGGTTGRVNEQYF
few	TRBV7-2	CASSPPPAGTSTDTQYF
many	TRBV7-2	CASTGPGIVYEQYF
NA	TRBV7-3	CASSEPGQGFNNEQFF
NA	TRBV6-2/TRBV6-3	CASSYGFLGGGYTF
few	TRBV20-1	CSAREDRGIGYEQYF
NA	TRBV3-1	CASSFNTDYNEQFF
NA	TRBV11-2	CASQIGRGNSYEQYF
many	TRBV20-1	CSANRDRGSSSFSYNEQFF
few	TRBV6-5	CASSYSGSGSINEQFF
NA	TRBV27	CASSLVRQGAGVNQPQHF
few	TRBV20-1	CSARGTGAQETQYF
NA	TRBV6-1	CASSLRMRLSGPGDEQFF
NA	TRBV6-2/TRBV6-3	CASSLASPSYEQYF
NA	TRBV27	CARSVGQGWETQYF
few	TRBV6-5	CASSIDRGRKTQYF
NA	TRBV27	CASNSLAGSSYEQYF
few	TRBV6-1	CASSSGRFDEQFF
NA	TRBV28	CASIISRGRRAGLRNEQFF
NA	TRBV6-2/TRBV6-3	CASSKDRGLETQYF
NA	TRBV7-9	CASSLTGVTQFF
NA	TRBV10-3	CAINVTSGEGTNEQFF
NA	TRBV9	CASSAGFWANSGANVLTF
NA	TRBV5-1	CASSLPRVNEQFF
NA	TRBV20-1	CSASAVGLGNFHEQYF
few	TRBV7-2	CASSLVAGNPSYEQYF
few	TRBV10-3	CAISRTGGDETQYF
NA	TRBV7-2	CASSYGGASGANVLTF
NA	TRBV29-1	CSVVGQEGQPQHF
NA	TRBV6-1	CASGTGFSYTF
few	TRBV20-1	CSANRDNSYEQYF
few	TRBV4-1	CASSQPVLRDTEAFF
few	TRBV29-1	CSAWTALETQYF
NA	TRBV20-1	CSTRAGRAFDEQFF
NA	TRBV12-3/TRBV12-4	CASRSTGQIYEQFF
few	TRBV20-1	CSASSLASFQETQYF
few	TRBV5-1	CASWRGGNSYEQYF
NA	TRBV3-1	CASSQLGKGAPGAFF
many	TRBV29-1	CSVQWVGYEQYF
many	TRBV9	CASSVAEQPSSYEQYF
NA	TRBV10-3	CAISRDTYTDTQYF
NA	TRBV24-1	CATSDFSQANTGELFF